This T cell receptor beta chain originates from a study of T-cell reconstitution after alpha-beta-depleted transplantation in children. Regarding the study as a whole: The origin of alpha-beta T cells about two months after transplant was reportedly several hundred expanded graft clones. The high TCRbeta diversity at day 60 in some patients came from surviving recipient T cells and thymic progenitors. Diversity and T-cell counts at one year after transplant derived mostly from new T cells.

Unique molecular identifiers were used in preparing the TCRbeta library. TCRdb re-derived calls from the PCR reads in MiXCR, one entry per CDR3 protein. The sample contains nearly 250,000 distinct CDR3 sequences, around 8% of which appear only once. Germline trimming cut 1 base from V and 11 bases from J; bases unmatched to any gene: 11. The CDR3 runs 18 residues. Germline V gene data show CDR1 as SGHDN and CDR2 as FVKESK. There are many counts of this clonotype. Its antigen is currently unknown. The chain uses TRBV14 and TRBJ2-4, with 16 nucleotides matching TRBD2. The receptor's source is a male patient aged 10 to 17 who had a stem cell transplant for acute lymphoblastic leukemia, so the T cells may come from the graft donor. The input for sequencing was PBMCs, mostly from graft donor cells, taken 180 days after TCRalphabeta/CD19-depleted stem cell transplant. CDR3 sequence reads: CASSQGYAGLAGGRVQYF. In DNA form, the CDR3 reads TGTGCCAGCAGCCAAGGATACGCGGGACTAGCGGGGGGGCGAGTTCAGTACTTC.